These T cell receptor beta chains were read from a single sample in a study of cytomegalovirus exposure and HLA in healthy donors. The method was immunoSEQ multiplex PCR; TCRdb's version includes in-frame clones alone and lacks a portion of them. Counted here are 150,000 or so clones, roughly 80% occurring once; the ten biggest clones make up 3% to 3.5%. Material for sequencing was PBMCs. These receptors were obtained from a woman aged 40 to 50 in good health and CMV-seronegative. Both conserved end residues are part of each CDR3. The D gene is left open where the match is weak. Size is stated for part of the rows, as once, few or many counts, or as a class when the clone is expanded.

TGCGCCAGCAGCCAAGAGAGGGATAGCGGGGGGGCTGTCGATACGCAGTATTTT	CASSQERDSGGAVDTQYF	TRBD2	.	TRBJ2-3	TRBV4-1
TGCGCCAGCAGACGGGACTTATATTACGAGCAGTACTTC	CASRRDLYYEQYF	.	few	TRBJ2-7	TRBV5-1
TGTGCCAGCAGGGTTCAGGGGAACACAGATACGCAGTATTTT	CASRVQGNTDTQYF	.	.	TRBJ2-3	TRBV2
TGTGCCAGCAGCTTGGGGGGGACAGGGTGGGGTGACACTGAAGCTTTCTTT	CASSLGGTGWGDTEAFF	TRBD1	.	TRBJ1-1	TRBV5-5
TGTGCCAGTAGTGCCGGGTTTGATGAGCAGTTCTTC	CASSAGFDEQFF	.	.	TRBJ2-1	TRBV19
TGTGCCAGTAGTATATCACCCACAGGCATCGGGGAGCTGTTTTTT	CASSISPTGIGELFF	.	.	TRBJ2-2	TRBV19
TGCGCCAGCAGCCAATTAGGACAGGGGAGCACAGATACGCAGTATTTT	CASSQLGQGSTDTQYF	TRBD1	.	TRBJ2-3	TRBV4-1
TGTGCCAGAAGCTTGGCCTGGCAGAACACTAGAGAGCAGTACTTC	CARSLAWQNTREQYF	.	few	TRBJ2-7	TRBV5-3
TGTGCCAGCAGTTCCAGGTACAGGGGGGATCCGGAAGCTTTCTTT	CASSSRYRGDPEAFF	TRBD1	few	TRBJ1-1	TRBV28
TGTGCCAGCAGCCCCCTGAGCGGGACTAACTATGGCTACACCTTC	CASSPLSGTNYGYTF	.	.	TRBJ1-2	TRBV7-9
TGTGCCAGCAGCAAAGAGGCGGGAATGAACACTGAAGCTTTCTTT	CASSKEAGMNTEAFF	.	once	TRBJ1-1	TRBV21-1
TGTGCCAGCAGTTCACAGGGTAAGGACACTGAAGCTTTCTTT	CASSSQGKDTEAFF	.	few	TRBJ1-1	TRBV6-6
TGCGCCAGCAGCTTGGTTAGCGGGGGGACCAAAAACATTCAGTACTTC	CASSLVSGGTKNIQYF	TRBD2	.	TRBJ2-4	TRBV5-1
TGCGCCAGCAGCCTCCTAGCGGGGGAACAAGAGACCCAGTACTTC	CASSLLAGEQETQYF	TRBD2	many	TRBJ2-5	TRBV4-1
TGCAGCGTTGCTCAGGTTTCCTACGAGCAGTACTTC	CSVAQVSYEQYF	.	.	TRBJ2-7	TRBV29-1
TGTGCCAGCTCACCTGGAGGCAGGCGGGGCGGCACTGAAGCTTTCTTT	CASSPGGRRGGTEAFF	.	.	TRBJ1-1	TRBV18
TGTGCCAGCAGTGGACAAGATACGCAGTATTTT	CASSGQDTQYF	.	.	TRBJ2-3	TRBV2
TGCGCCAGCAGCTTGGCAGGGGGACCGACCTCAGATGGCTACACCTTC	CASSLAGGPTSDGYTF	TRBD1	.	TRBJ1-2	TRBV5-1
TGTGCCAGCAGCCCTAATTTCTACGAGCAGTACTTC	CASSPNFYEQYF	.	.	TRBJ2-7	TRBV11-2
TGTGTCTCGCAACGCATGACTAGCGGGGCTAACAATGAGCAGTTCTTC	CVSQRMTSGANNEQFF	TRBD2	.	TRBJ2-1	TRBV7-8
TGTGCCACCAGCAGAGATCCGGGGGTAACCTACGAGCAGTACTTC	CATSRDPGVTYEQYF	.	.	TRBJ2-7	TRBV15
TGTGCCAGCAGTGCGGAGAGGGGGCAGGATAACGTCACCTTC	CASSAERGQDNVTF	TRBD1	.	TRBJ1-2	TRBV2
TGTGCCAGCAGTTATGATCGCGGGGCCCTGAACACTGAAGCTTTCTTT	CASSYDRGALNTEAFF	.	.	TRBJ1-1	TRBV6-5
TGTGCCACCAGCAGACAAACAGGGGTTGAAAAACTGTTTTTT	CATSRQTGVEKLFF	TRBD1	few	TRBJ1-4	TRBV15
TGTGCCAGCACCCAGGGTGTTATCACTGAAGCTTTCTTT	CASTQGVITEAFF	.	.	TRBJ1-1	TRBV2
TGTGCCAGCAGCATCACAGGGAATCAGCCCCAGCATTTT	CASSITGNQPQHF	.	.	TRBJ1-5	TRBV6-5
TGTGCCAGCAGCTTGTATCTGTATCGGGAGCAGTACTTC	CASSLYLYREQYF	.	.	TRBJ2-7	TRBV5-5
TGTGCCAGCAGCTCAAATTATGAAAAACTGTTTTTT	CASSSNYEKLFF	.	few	TRBJ1-4	TRBV5-6
TGTGCCAGCAGCACCCTAAACCAGGGCTCTGGAAACACCATATATTTT	CASSTLNQGSGNTIYF	.	.	TRBJ1-3	TRBV21-1
TGTGCCAGCAGCCACAACAGGGGATGGGGCTATGGCTACACCTTC	CASSHNRGWGYGYTF	TRBD1	.	TRBJ1-2	TRBV5-6
TGTGCGAGCCCCCCACCCGACAGGAACACTGAAGCTTTCTTT	CASPPPDRNTEAFF	.	.	TRBJ1-1	TRBV6-1
TGTGCCAGCAGCTCCTCCTTAGGGACTGCCTCCTACAATGAGCAGTTCTTC	CASSSSLGTASYNEQFF	.	.	TRBJ2-1	TRBV9
TGCGCCAGCAGCTTCTACCGGACAGAGCTAGCTGAAGCTTTCTTT	CASSFYRTELAEAFF	.	.	TRBJ1-1	TRBV5-1
TGTGCCAGCAGCTCCGGACTGGGATTTGGCTACACCTTC	CASSSGLGFGYTF	.	few	TRBJ1-2	TRBV5-8
TGTGCCAGCAGCTTGGACAGTAATGAAAAACTGTTTTTT	CASSLDSNEKLFF	.	once	TRBJ1-4	TRBV5-4
TGTGCCAGCAGTACACAGGGTCCCCATGGCTACACCTTC	CASSTQGPHGYTF	.	.	TRBJ1-2	TRBV6-6
TGTGCCAGCAGTGGGGGAGTCGGGAGGACTGAAGCTTTCTTT	CASSGGVGRTEAFF	.	.	TRBJ1-1	TRBV9
TGTGCCAGCAGTAAGACAGGGGCCTACGAGCAGTACTTC	CASSKTGAYEQYF	TRBD1	.	TRBJ2-7	TRBV6-1
TGTGCCAGCAGCGGTGTCCCGGGACTAGCGGAGCCCGAGCAGTACTTC	CASSGVPGLAEPEQYF	TRBD2	.	TRBJ2-7	TRBV9